Reported below is one T cell receptor (beta chain). The antigen is not known. TCRdb processed the 5' RACE reads anew with MiXCR; each CDR3 protein has one entry. Of approximately 350,000 distinct CDR3 sequences listed, 25% to 30% are singletons. The data originate from a study of T-cell memory formation after mild COVID-19. Germline V gene data show CDR1 as MNHNY and CDR2 as SVGAGI (reference sequence). This CDR3 has 16 amino acids. Trimming stripped 4 bases from V and 1 base from J, with 15 bases between. The study, taken as a whole, reports: Pre-infection memory held some responding clones, suggesting pre-existing cross-reactive T cells responded.

The receptor's source is an adult woman who had mild COVID-19 (a few samples of this study predate the infection). Cell type and time point are not known. The genes are TRBV6-6 and TRBJ2-3; D gene ambiguous. Sequencing was done on a sample of PBMCs or a T cell subset sorted from them (not recorded which). The CDR3, as DNA: TGTGCCAGCAGTTCCCAAGGTAGCCGCGGCACAGATACGCAGTATTTT. It yields the protein CASSSQGSRGTDTQYF.